The clone carrying this TCR beta chain was detected many times. Its antigen is not identified. Germline CDR1 is LGHNA and CDR2 is YSLEER. The V end was cut by 1 base, the J end by 3 bases, with 10 bases between. This CDR3 spans 14 amino acids. TCRdb redid the calling of the 5' RACE reads with MiXCR, one entry per CDR3 protein. The data show approximately 11,000 distinct CDR3 sequences, about 15% seen once. This specimen comes from a study of spatial heterogeneity in lung cancer. Overall study findings and caveats: When ubiquitous and regional expanded TCRs were counted, their numbers tracked ubiquitous and regional nonsynonymous mutations, respectively. The number of expanded tumor alpha and beta chains correlated with mutation number.

Noted time point: sample taken at primary tumor resection. The donor population consisted of under 75 patients with untreated, early-stage non-small cell lung cancer. Sequenced here: lung tumor tissue, sampled at surgery. This clonotype was obtained from a male donor with early-stage non-small cell lung cancer. This rearrangement joins TRBV4-3 to TRBJ2-7, with D possibly TRBD2 on 5 matching bases. CDR3 sequence: CASSQGTGNYEQYF. Written as DNA, the CDR3 is TGCGCCAGCAGCCAAGGGACTGGGAACTACGAGCAGTACTTC.